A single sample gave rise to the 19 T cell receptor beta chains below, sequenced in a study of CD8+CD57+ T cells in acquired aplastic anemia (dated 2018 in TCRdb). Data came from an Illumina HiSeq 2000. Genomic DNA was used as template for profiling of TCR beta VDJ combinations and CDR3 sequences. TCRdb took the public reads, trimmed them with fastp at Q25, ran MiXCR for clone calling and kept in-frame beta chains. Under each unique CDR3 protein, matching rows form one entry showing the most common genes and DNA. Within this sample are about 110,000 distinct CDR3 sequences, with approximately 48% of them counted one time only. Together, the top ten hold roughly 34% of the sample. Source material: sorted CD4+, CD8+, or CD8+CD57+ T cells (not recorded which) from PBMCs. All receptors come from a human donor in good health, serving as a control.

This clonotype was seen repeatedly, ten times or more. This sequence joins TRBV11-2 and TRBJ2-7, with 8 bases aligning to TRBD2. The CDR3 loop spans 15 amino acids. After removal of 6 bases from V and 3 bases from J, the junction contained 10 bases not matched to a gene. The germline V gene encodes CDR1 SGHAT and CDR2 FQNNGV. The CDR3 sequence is CASSPNRGGLYEQYF. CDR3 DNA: TGTGCCAGCAGTCCAAACCGGGGGGGTCTCTACGAGCAGTACTTC.

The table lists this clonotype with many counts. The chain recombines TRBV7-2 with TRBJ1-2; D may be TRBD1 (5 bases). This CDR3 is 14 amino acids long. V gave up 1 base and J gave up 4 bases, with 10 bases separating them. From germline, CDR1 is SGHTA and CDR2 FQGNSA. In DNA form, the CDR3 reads TGTGCCAGCAGCTTAGTCCAGGGATCCTATGGCTACACCTTC. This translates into CASSLVQGSYGYTF.

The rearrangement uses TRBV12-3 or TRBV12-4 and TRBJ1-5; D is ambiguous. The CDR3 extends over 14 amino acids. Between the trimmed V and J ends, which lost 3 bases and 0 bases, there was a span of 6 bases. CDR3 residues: CASSFENSNQPQHF. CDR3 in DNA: TGTGCCAGCAGTTTTGAGAATAGCAATCAGCCCCAGCATTTT.

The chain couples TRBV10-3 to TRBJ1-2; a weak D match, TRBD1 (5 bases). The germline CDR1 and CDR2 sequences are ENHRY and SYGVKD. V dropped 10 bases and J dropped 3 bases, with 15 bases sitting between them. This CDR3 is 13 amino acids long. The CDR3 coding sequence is TGTGCCAGCGGGACTGGGGTCCACTATGGCTACACCTTC. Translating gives CASGTGVHYGYTF.

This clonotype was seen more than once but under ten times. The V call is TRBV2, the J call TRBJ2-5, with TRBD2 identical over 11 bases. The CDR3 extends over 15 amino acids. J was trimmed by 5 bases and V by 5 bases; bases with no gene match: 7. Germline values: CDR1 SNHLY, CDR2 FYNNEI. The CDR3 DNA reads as TGTGCCAGCAGTTTGGGGACTAGCGGACGGGAGACCCAGTACTTC. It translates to CASSLGTSGRETQYF.

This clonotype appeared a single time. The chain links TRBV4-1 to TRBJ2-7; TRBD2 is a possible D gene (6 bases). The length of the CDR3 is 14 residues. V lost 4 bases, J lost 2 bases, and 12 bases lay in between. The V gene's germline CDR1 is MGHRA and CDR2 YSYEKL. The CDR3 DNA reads TGCGCCAGCAGCCGCGGGGCTGAGCCCTACGAGCAGTACTTC. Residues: CASSRGAEPYEQYF.

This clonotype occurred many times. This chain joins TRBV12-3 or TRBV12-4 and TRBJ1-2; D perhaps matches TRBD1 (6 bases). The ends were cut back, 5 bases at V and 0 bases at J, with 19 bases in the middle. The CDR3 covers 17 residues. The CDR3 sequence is CASSQNRVWAANYGYTF. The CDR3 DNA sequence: TGTGCCAGCAGTCAAAACAGGGTTTGGGCAGCTAACTATGGCTACACCTTC.

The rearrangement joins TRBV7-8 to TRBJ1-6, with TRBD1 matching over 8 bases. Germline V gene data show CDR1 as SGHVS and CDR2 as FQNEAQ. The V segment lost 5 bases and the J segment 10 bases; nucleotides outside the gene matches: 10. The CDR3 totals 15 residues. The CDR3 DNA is TGTGCCAGCAGCCCCCGGACAGGGTCAGCCTCACCCCTCCACTTT. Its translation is CASSPRTGSASPLHF.

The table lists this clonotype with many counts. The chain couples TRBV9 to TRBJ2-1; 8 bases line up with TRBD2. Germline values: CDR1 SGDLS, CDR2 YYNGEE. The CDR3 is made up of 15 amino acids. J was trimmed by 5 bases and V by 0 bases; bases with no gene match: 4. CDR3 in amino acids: CASSVARGLDNEQFF. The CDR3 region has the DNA TGTGCCAGCAGCGTAGCTAGGGGACTAGACAATGAGCAGTTCTTC.

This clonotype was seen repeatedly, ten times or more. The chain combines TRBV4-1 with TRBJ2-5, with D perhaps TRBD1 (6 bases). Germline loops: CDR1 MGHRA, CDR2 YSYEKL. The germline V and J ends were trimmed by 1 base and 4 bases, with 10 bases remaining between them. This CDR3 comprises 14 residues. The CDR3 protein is CASSQVGAGETQYF. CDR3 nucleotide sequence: TGCGCCAGCAGCCAAGTGGGGGCCGGAGAGACCCAGTACTTC.

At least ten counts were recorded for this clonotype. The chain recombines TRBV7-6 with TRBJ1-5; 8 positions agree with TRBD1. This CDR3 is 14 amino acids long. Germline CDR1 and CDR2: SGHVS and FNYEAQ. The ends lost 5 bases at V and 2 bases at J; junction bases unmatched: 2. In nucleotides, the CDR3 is TGTGCCAGCAGCCCGGACAGGGGCAATCAGCCCCAGCATTTT. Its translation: CASSPDRGNQPQHF. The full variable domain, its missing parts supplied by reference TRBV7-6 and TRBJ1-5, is GAGVSQSPRYKVTKRGQDVALRCDPISGHVSLYWYRQALGQGPEFLTYFNYEAQQDKSGLPNDRFSAERPEGSISTLTIQRTEQRDSAMYRCASSPDRGNQPQHFGDGTRLSIL.

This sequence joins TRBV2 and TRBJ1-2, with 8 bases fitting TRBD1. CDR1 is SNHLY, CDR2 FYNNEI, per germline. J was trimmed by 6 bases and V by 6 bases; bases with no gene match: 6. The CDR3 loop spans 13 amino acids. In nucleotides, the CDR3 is TGTGCCAGCAGGGACAGGGTCATCCATGGCTACACCTTC. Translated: CASRDRVIHGYTF.

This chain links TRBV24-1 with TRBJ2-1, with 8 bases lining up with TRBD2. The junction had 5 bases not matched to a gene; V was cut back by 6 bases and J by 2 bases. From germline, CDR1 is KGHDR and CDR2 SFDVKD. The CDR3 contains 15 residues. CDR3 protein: CATSSPGLAYNEQFF. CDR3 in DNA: TGTGCCACCAGTAGTCCGGGACTAGCCTACAATGAGCAGTTCTTC.

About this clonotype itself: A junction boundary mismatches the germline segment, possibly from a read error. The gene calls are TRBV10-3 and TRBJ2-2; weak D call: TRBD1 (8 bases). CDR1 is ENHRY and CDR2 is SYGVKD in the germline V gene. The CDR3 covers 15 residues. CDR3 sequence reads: CASSLNRGGAGELFF. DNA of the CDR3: TGTGCCAGCAGTCTCAACAGGGGGGGGGCCGGGGAGCTGTTTTTT.

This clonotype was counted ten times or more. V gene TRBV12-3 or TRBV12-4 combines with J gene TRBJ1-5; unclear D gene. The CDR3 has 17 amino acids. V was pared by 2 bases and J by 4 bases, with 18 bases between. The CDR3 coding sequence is TGTGCCAGCAGTTTAACCTTAGTCCCTTCGCCAAATCAGCCCCAGCATTTT. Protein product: CASSLTLVPSPNQPQHF.

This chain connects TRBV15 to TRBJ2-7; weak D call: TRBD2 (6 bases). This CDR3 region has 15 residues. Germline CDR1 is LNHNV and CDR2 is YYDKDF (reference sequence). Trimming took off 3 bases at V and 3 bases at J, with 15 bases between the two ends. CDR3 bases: TGTGCCACCAGCAGGCGCGGGGACCCTTTCTACGAGCAGTACTTC. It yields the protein CATSRRGDPFYEQYF.

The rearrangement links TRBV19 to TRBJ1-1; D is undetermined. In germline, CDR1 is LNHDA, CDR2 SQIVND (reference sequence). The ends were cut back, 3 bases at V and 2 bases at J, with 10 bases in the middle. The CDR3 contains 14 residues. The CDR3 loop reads CASSIYRDNTEAFF. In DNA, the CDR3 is TGTGCCAGTAGTATTTACCGGGATAACACTGAAGCTTTCTTT.

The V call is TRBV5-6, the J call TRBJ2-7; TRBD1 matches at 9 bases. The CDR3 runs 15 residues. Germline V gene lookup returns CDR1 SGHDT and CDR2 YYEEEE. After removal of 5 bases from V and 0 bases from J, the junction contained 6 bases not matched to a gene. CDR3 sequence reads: CASRPGQGLSYEQYF. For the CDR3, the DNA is TGTGCCAGCAGGCCGGGACAGGGCCTCTCCTACGAGCAGTACTTC.

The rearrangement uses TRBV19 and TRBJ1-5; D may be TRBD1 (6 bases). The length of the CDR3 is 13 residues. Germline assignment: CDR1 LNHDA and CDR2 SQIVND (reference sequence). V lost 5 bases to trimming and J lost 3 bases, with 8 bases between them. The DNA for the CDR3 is TGTGCCAGTAGTGGACAGTACAATCAGCCCCAGCATTTT. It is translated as CASSGQYNQPQHF.